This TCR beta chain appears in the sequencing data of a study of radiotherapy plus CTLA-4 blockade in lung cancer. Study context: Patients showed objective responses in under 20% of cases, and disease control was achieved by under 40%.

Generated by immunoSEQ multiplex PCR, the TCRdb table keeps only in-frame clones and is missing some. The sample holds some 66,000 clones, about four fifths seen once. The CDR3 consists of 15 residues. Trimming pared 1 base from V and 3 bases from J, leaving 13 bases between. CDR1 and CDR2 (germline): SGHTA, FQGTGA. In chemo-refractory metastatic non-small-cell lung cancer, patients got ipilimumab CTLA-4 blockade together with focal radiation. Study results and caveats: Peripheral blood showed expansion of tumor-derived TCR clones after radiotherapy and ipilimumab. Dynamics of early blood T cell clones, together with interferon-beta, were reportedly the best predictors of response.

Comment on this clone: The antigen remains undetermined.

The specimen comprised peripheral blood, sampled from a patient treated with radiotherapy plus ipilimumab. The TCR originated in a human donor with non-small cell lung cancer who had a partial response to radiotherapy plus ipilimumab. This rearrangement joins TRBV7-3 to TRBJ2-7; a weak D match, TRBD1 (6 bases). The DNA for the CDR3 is TGTGCCAGCAGCTTAAGACAGGCGAGTCACTACGAGCAGTACTTC. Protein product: CASSLRQASHYEQYF.